The 31 T cell receptor beta chains below were found in one sample sequenced in a study of beta chain features in type 1 diabetes. The study reverse transcribed the entire isolated RNA, so it sequenced expressed TCRB transcripts. Only in-frame clones appear in the TCRdb table, and some are missing; sequencing was by immunoSEQ multiplex PCR. The sample yields 150,000 or so clones, about 9.8% seen once. Sequencing input: central memory CD4+ T cells from blood. The source of these receptors is a woman younger than 35 in good health.

Turning to this clone: The same CDR3 also results from other DNA sequences found in this sample. V and J are TRBV11-2 and TRBJ1-1; no definite D call. The CDR3 runs 15 residues. The V gene lost 1 base and the J gene lost 0 bases, with 9 bases spanning the gap. Germline V gives CDR1 SGHAT, CDR2 FQNNGV. The CDR3 DNA is TGTGCCAGCAGCTTAGTGGCAGGTCTGAACACTGAAGCTTTCTTT. The encoded protein is CASSLVAGLNTEAFF.

V gene TRBV7-8 combines with J gene TRBJ2-7; perhaps TRBD2 as D (5 bases). Trimming took off 4 bases at V and 2 bases at J, with 12 bases between the two ends. This CDR3 region has 14 residues. Germline V gives CDR1 SGHVS, CDR2 FQNEAQ. The DNA of the CDR3 is TGTGCCAGCAGCTCTGCAGCGGTCGCCTACGAGCAGTACTTC. Residues: CASSSAAVAYEQYF.

The chain couples TRBV5-1 to TRBJ2-3; 9 positions match TRBD1. V lost 3 bases, J lost 5 bases, and 7 bases stayed unmatched. The CDR3 covers 15 residues. Germline lookup yields CDR1 SGHRS and CDR2 YFSETQ. The CDR3 here is CASSSGQGSGDTQYF. As DNA, the CDR3 is TGCGCCAGCAGCTCGGGACAGGGCAGTGGAGATACGCAGTATTTT.

CDR3 nucleotide sequence: TGTGCCTGGATACAGGGATATGGCTACACCTTC. It specifies CAWIQGYGYTF. The chain links TRBV30 to TRBJ1-2; a weak D match, TRBD1 (6 bases). The CDR3 contains 11 residues. The germline V and J ends were trimmed by 4 bases and 5 bases, with 8 bases remaining between them. The germline V gene encodes CDR1 GTSNPN and CDR2 SVGIG (reference sequence).

The table lists this clone with a few counts. The chain links TRBV2 to TRBJ1-5, with a tentative D call TRBD1 (5 bases). Germline CDR1 is SNHLY and CDR2 is FYNNEI. The CDR3 loop spans 17 amino acids. Trimming cost V 3 bases and J 2 bases, with 17 bases left between them. The CDR3 spells CASSDGRWGVGNQPQHF. CDR3 bases: TGTGCCAGCAGTGACGGCAGGTGGGGCGTCGGCAATCAGCCCCAGCATTTT.

This clone has ten or more counts. The CDR3 protein is CSVRGDANTGELFF. The CDR3, as DNA: TGCAGCGTTCGAGGAGACGCGAACACCGGGGAGCTGTTTTTT. The chain recombines TRBV29-1 with TRBJ2-2; D is unresolved. This CDR3 is built from 14 residues. In germline, CDR1 is SQVTM, CDR2 ANQGSEA. Trimming shortened V by 5 bases and J by 0 bases, and 10 bases separated the two germline ends.

Written as DNA, the CDR3 is TGTGCCAGCAGACGGGACAGGGTCCAGGTTTTGGAGACCCAGTACTTC. Translation: CASRRDRVQVLETQYF. The rearrangement joins TRBV2 to TRBJ2-5, with TRBD1 identical over 9 bases. Germline CDR1 reads SNHLY; CDR2 reads FYNNEI. The CDR3 is 16 residues long. After removal of 6 bases from V and 5 bases from J, the junction contained 13 bases not matched to a gene.

This clone was observed a few times. CDR3 loop: CSVGGERDSKAKNIQYF. The CDR3 region has the DNA TGCAGCGTTGGGGGTGAAAGGGACAGTAAAGCCAAAAACATTCAGTACTTC. This chain joins TRBV29-1 and TRBJ2-4; 7 bases align to TRBD1. The V gene's germline CDR1 is SQVTM and CDR2 ANQGSEA. CDR3 length equals 17 residues. V shed 4 bases, J shed 0 bases, and the junction held 12 bases outside the gene matches.

This sequence joins TRBV29-1 and TRBJ1-2; TRBD1 agrees at 12 bases. The length of the CDR3 is 13 residues. Germline V gene lookup returns CDR1 SQVTM and CDR2 ANQGSEA. V lost 6 bases and J lost 3; bases outside the gene matches: 2. The CDR3 nucleotides are TGCAGCGTAGGGACAGGGGGCGACTATGGCTACACCTTC. Translating it yields CSVGTGGDYGYTF. Based on the CDR3 plus reference TRBV29-1 and TRBJ1-2, the full variable domain is SAVISQKPSRDICQRGTSLTIQCQVDSQVTMMFWYRQQPGQSLTLIATANQGSEATYESGFVIDKFPISRPNLTFSTLTVSNMSPEDSSIYLCSVGTGGDYGYTFGSGTRLTVV.

There are a few counts of this clone. The CDR3 here is CASSDRDSRFEETQYF. Written as DNA, the CDR3 is TGTGCCAGCAGTGATCGGGATAGCCGGTTTGAAGAGACCCAGTACTTC. The genes are TRBV2 and TRBJ2-5, with D possibly TRBD2 on 5 matching bases. From germline, CDR1 is SNHLY and CDR2 FYNNEI. The CDR3 covers 16 residues. The V end was cut by 3 bases, the J end by 3 bases, with 17 bases between.

V gene TRBV5-1 combines with J gene TRBJ2-2; TRBD1 matches 8 bases. The V gene end was trimmed by 5 bases and the J gene end by 5 bases; junction bases not matched to a gene: 5. The CDR3 has 14 residues. The V gene's germline CDR1 is SGHRS and CDR2 YFSETQ. The CDR3 here is CASSRDRTTGELFF. The CDR3 bases are TGCGCCAGCAGTAGGGACAGGACGACCGGGGAGCTGTTTTTT.

There are a few counts of this clone. The V gene is TRBV30, the J gene TRBJ1-2; possible D gene TRBD1, 5 bases. CDR1 is GTSNPN, CDR2 SVGIG, per germline (reference sequence). Between the trimmed V and J ends, which lost 2 bases and 7 bases, there was a span of 17 bases. This CDR3 has 14 residues. As DNA, the CDR3 is TGTGCCTGGAGTCGTACGGGGGTGGAGTCTGGCTACACCTTC. Translated: CAWSRTGVESGYTF.

The chain employs TRBV7-9 and TRBJ2-5, with 10 bases fitting TRBD2. The ends lost 2 bases at V and 1 base at J; junction bases unmatched: 1. The germline V gene has CDR1 SEHNR and CDR2 FQNEAQ (reference sequence). The CDR3 runs 15 residues. CDR3 in amino acids: CASSLRTSGQETQYF. CDR3 nucleotide sequence: TGTGCCAGCAGCTTACGGACTAGCGGCCAAGAGACCCAGTACTTC.

Remarks on this clone: A junction boundary mismatches the germline segment, possibly from a read error. The genes are TRBV10-3 and TRBJ2-2; 13 nucleotides agree with TRBD2. The CDR3 is 15 amino acids. Looked up from germline, CDR1 is ENHRY and CDR2 is SYGVKD. This CDR3 is CASRTSGSLGGELFF. CDR3 coding DNA: TGCGCCTCCCGGACTAGCGGGAGCTTGGGCGGGGAGCTGTTTTTT.

The V gene is TRBV6-5, the J gene TRBJ2-3, with 11 bases lining up with TRBD2. The CDR3 totals 15 residues. CDR1 MNHEY and CDR2 SVGAGI come from the germline V gene. V trimming: 5 bases; J trimming: 2 bases; junction bases outside the gene matches: 3. The CDR3 nucleotides read TGTGCCAGCAGTACTAGCGGGAGTGTCACAGATACGCAGTATTTT. It yields the protein CASSTSGSVTDTQYF.

V gene TRBV11-3 combines with J gene TRBJ2-6; unclear D gene. Germline V gene data show CDR1 as SGHNT and CDR2 as YENEEA. The ends were cut back, 2 bases at V and 2 bases at J, with 7 bases in the middle. The length of the CDR3 is 15 residues. The CDR3 spells CASSLQSAGANVLTF. Here the CDR3 DNA reads TGTGCCAGCAGCTTACAGTCAGCTGGGGCCAACGTCCTGACTTTC.

A few counts support this clone. The chain recombines TRBV4-3 with TRBJ1-6, with a possible D match to TRBD1 (5 bases). Trimming took 1 base from V and 9 from J, leaving 10 bases between them. Germline V CDR1 and CDR2: LGHNA, YSLEER. The CDR3 runs to 14 residues. Written as DNA, the CDR3 is TGCGCCAGCAGCCAAGGACAGACCGGTTCACCCCTCCACTTT. Translating gives CASSQGQTGSPLHF.

The chain uses TRBV9 and TRBJ2-7; TRBD1 matches at 7 bases. The germline V gene has CDR1 SGDLS and CDR2 YYNGEE. The V gene end was trimmed by 4 bases and the J gene end by 0 bases; junction bases not matched to a gene: 7. CDR3 length equals 15 residues. For the CDR3, the DNA is TGTGCCAGCAGCCCCGGACAGGCGAGCTCCTACGAGCAGTACTTC. Encoded protein: CASSPGQASSYEQYF.

The rearrangement uses TRBV4-2 and TRBJ2-3; D unresolved. Germline CDR1 is LGHNA and CDR2 is YNFKEQ. This CDR3 has 14 amino acids. V lost 1 base and J 3 bases, leaving 8 bases between the germline ends. The CDR3 region is CASSQGAGTDTQYF. The DNA of the CDR3 is TGTGCCAGCAGCCAAGGAGCCGGGACAGATACGCAGTATTTT.

This CDR3 is CARLDGPNIRHEQFF. For the CDR3, the DNA is TGTGCCAGACTAGATGGTCCCAACATTAGGCATGAGCAGTTCTTC. V gene TRBV9 combines with J gene TRBJ2-1; TRBD2 is a possible D gene (5 bases). Germline CDR1 reads SGDLS; CDR2 reads YYNGEE. The CDR3 contains 15 residues. V lost 8 bases and J lost 8, with 23 bases in between.

The J gene is TRBJ2-5, the V gene TRBV7-9; 7 bases are a match to TRBD1. The CDR3 runs 16 residues. After removal of 0 bases from V and 3 bases from J, the junction contained 7 bases not matched to a gene. CDR1 is SEHNR, CDR2 FQNEAQ, per germline (reference sequence). The CDR3 sequence: CASSLAPGTVKETQYF. The CDR3, as DNA: TGTGCCAGCAGCTTAGCCCCCGGGACAGTCAAAGAGACCCAGTACTTC.

This clone was found a few times. V usage is TRBV5-1 and J usage is TRBJ2-3; perhaps TRBD2 as D (6 bases). V was shortened by 6 bases and J by 0 bases, with 11 bases between the two germline ends. This CDR3 has 14 amino acids. Germline V gives CDR1 SGHRS, CDR2 YFSETQ. CDR3 residues: CASKAGPSTDTQYF. The DNA of the CDR3 is TGCGCCAGCAAGGCGGGGCCTAGCACAGATACGCAGTATTTT.

The rearrangement links TRBV6-1 to TRBJ1-5, with 7 bases aligning to TRBD1. V lost 8 bases and J lost 3; bases outside the gene matches: 7. The CDR3 totals 14 residues. The germline gives CDR1 MNHNS, CDR2 SASEGT. The CDR3 is CASSEGAFNQPQHF. The CDR3 DNA is TGTGCCAGCTCCGAGGGGGCCTTCAATCAGCCCCAGCATTTT.

This clone has just a few counts. The V call is TRBV5-4, the J call TRBJ2-5; the D gene is possibly TRBD2 (6 bases). Germline CDR1 and CDR2: SGHNT and YYREEE (reference sequence). CDR3 length: 15 residues. V was shortened by 2 bases and J by 4 bases, with 15 bases between the two germline ends. The CDR3 is CASSFSSAGSETQYF. The CDR3, as DNA: TGTGCCAGCAGCTTCAGTTCAGCGGGCTCAGAGACCCAGTACTTC. Looking up the rest from reference TRBV5-4 and TRBJ2-5 gives the full variable domain: ETGVTQSPTHLIKTRGQQVTLRCSSQSGHNTVSWYQQALGQGPQFIFQYYREEENGRGNFPPRFSGLQFPNYSSELNVNALELDDSALYLCASSFSSAGSETQYFGPGTRLLVL.

CDR3 protein: CAWSVGAQAYNSPLHF. CDR3 sequence (DNA): TGTGCCTGGAGTGTGGGGGCGCAGGCCTATAATTCACCCCTCCACTTT. The V and J genes are TRBV30 and TRBJ1-6; tentatively, D is TRBD1 (6 bases). CDR1 and CDR2 from the germline V gene are GTSNPN and SVGIG (reference sequence). The V end lost 0 bases, the J end lost 2 bases, and 11 bases lay between the germline ends. The CDR3 is 16 residues long. The full variable domain, with the rest looked up from reference TRBV30 and TRBJ1-6, is SQTIHQWPATLVQPVGSPLSLECTVEGTSNPNLYWYRQAAGRGLQLLFYSVGIGQISSEVPQNLSASRPQDRQFILSSKKLLLSDSGFYLCAWSVGAQAYNSPLHFGNGTRLTVT.

CDR3 sequence: CASSPRGQVNTGELFF. CDR3 nucleotides: TGTGCCAGTAGTCCTCGGGGACAGGTGAACACCGGGGAGCTGTTTTTT. The chain is built from TRBV19 and TRBJ2-2, with 8 bases that match TRBD1. J gave up 1 base and V 5 bases, and 6 bases lay outside the gene matches. The germline V gene encodes CDR1 LNHDA and CDR2 SQIVND (reference sequence). The CDR3 extends over 16 amino acids.

The rearrangement joins TRBV5-1 to TRBJ2-2, with D perhaps matching TRBD1 (6 bases). Trimming cost V 2 bases and J 4 bases, with 12 bases left between them. This CDR3 is built from 15 residues. Germline lookup yields CDR1 SGHRS and CDR2 YFSETQ. This CDR3 is CASSLGGRSTGELFF. The CDR3 region has the DNA TGCGCCAGCAGCTTAGGGGGAAGGAGCACCGGGGAGCTGTTTTTT.

On this clone: An end of the junction does not agree with germline; a read error may underlie this. The rearrangement uses TRBV19 and TRBJ1-1, with D unclear. The CDR3 consists of 12 residues. Germline V CDR1 and CDR2: LNHDA, SQIVND (reference sequence). The CDR3 DNA is TGTGCCAGTAGCACACGGAAGACTGGAGCTTTCTTT. Its translation: CASSTRKTGAFF.

The DNA of the CDR3 is TGTGCCAGCACCTTACTAGCGGGGTTAAGGGGGGAGACCCAGTACTTC. Amino acids: CASTLLAGLRGETQYF. The chain carries TRBV5-5 and TRBJ2-5; 10 bases map to TRBD2. CDR1 SGHKS and CDR2 YYEKEE come from the germline V gene (reference sequence). J lost 5 bases, V lost 6 bases, and 13 bases had no gene match. The CDR3 has 16 amino acids.

This clone was counted only a few times. The rearrangement links TRBV5-6 to TRBJ1-3; a possible D gene is TRBD1 (5 bases). Trimming pared 4 bases from V and 4 bases from J, leaving 15 bases between. The CDR3 totals 15 residues. Germline V gene lookup returns CDR1 SGHDT and CDR2 YYEEEE. As DNA, the CDR3 is TGTGCCAGCAGCGCGCCCGGGACTCTCGGAAACACCATATATTTT. It translates to CASSAPGTLGNTIYF.

V gene TRBV5-1 combines with J gene TRBJ2-3, with TRBD1 matching 11 bases. From germline, CDR1 is SGHRS and CDR2 YFSETQ. V trimming: 3 bases; J trimming: 4 bases; junction bases outside the gene matches: 4. CDR3 length: 15 amino acids. CDR3 loop: CASSSGQGAADTQYF. DNA for the CDR3: TGCGCCAGCAGCTCTGGACAGGGGGCGGCAGATACGCAGTATTTT.